This T cell receptor (beta chain) was obtained from a study of tumor and adjacent non-tumor tissue in lung cancer. Overall study: There were some 11 adenocarcinoma, a couple of squamous cell carcinoma and 1 small cell lung cancer cases. Samples averaged around 3.9 million productive TCRbeta reads each. Aged roughly 31 to 80 years, patients included under 13 men and a few women with stage I to III disease. General study points: Normal lung showed higher cumulative top 100 clone frequency than tumor.

This sample's RNA came from whole unsorted tissue. This clonotype was counted many times. No antigen is known for it. The library came from three nested PCR rounds adapted from ARM-PCR protocols. TCRdb analysed the multiplex PCR reads with MiXCR anew, one entry per CDR3 protein. The sample records 200,000 to 250,000 distinct CDR3 sequences, 71% being singletons. Germline V lookup: CDR1 SGHNT, CDR2 YYREEE (reference sequence). This CDR3 is 15 amino acids long. V lost 4 bases and J lost 4; bases outside the gene matches: 9. The source material was lung tumor tissue. The source is a man aged 55 to 70 with non-small cell lung cancer. The chain couples TRBV5-4 to TRBJ1-2, with TRBD1 matching over 8 bases. The CDR3 loop is CASSTRQGLPYGYTF. CDR3 bases: TGTGCCAGCAGCACGCGACAGGGGCTACCCTATGGCTACACCTTC.